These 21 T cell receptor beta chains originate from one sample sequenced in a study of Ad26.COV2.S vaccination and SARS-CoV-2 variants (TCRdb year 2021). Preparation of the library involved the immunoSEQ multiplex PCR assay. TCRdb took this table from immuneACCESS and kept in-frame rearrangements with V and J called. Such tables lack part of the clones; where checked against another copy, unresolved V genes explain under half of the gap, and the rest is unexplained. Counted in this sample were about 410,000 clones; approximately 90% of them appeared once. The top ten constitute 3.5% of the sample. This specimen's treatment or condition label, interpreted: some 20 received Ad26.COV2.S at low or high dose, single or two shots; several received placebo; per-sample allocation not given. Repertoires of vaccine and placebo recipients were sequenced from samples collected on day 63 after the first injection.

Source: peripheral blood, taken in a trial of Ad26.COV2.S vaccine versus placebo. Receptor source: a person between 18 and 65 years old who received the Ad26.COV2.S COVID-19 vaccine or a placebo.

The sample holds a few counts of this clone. CDR3 DNA sequence: TGTGCCAACTCTCGGCTGGGCCACACTGAAGCTTTCTTT. Its protein product is CANSRLGHTEAFF. The chain couples TRBV11-2 to TRBJ1-1; D is unclear. Germline CDR1 is SGHAT and CDR2 is FQNNGV. The CDR3 extends over 13 amino acids. V dropped 10 bases and J dropped 3 bases, with 15 bases sitting between them.

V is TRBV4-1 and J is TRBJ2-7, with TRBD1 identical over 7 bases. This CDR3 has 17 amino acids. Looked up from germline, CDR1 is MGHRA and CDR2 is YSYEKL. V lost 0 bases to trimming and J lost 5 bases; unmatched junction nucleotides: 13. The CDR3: CASSQDGPTGFLDEQYF. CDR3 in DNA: TGCGCCAGCAGCCAAGATGGGCCGACAGGGTTTTTGGACGAGCAGTACTTC.

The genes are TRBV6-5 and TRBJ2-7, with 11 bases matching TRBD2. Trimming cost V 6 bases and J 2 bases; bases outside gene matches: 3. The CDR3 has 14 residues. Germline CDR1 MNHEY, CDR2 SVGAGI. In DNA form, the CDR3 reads TGTGCCAGCAGGGGGACTAGCGGCCCCTACGAGCAGTACTTC. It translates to CASRGTSGPYEQYF.

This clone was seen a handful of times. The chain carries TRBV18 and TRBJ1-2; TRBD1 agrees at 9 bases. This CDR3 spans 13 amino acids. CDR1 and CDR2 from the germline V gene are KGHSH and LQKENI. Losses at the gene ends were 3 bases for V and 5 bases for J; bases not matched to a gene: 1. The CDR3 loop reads CASSPGTGYGYTF. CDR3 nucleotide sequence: TGTGCCAGCTCACCTGGGACAGGGTATGGCTACACCTTC.

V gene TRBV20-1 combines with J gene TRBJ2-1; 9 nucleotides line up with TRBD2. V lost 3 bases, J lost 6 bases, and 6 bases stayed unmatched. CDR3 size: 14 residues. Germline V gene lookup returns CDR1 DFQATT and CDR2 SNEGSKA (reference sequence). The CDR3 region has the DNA TGCAGTGCTAGTTCTCTAGCGGGGATCAATGAGCAGTTCTTC. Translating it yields CSASSLAGINEQFF.

CDR3 nucleotide sequence: TGTGCCAGCAGTCACAGGGGCTCTGGGGCCAACGTCCTGACTTTC. Translated, it gives CASSHRGSGANVLTF. This chain connects TRBV27 to TRBJ2-6; 7 nucleotides agree with TRBD1. V trimming: 5 bases; J trimming: 0 bases; junction bases outside the gene matches: 1. The V gene's germline CDR1 is MNHEY and CDR2 SMNVEV (reference sequence). The CDR3 loop spans 15 amino acids.

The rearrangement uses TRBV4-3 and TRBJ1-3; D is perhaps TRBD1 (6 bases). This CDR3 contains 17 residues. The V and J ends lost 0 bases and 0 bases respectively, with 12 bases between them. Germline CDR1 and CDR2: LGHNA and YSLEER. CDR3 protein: CASSQDRTASSGNTIYF. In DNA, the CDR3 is TGCGCCAGCAGCCAAGATCGGACAGCCTCCTCTGGAAACACCATATATTTT.

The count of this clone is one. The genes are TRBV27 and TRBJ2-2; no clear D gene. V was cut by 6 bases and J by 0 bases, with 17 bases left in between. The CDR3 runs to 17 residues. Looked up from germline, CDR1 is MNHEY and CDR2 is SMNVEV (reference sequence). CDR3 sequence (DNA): TGTGCCAGCAGCCATCCATATCTTGTGGCGAACACCGGGGAGCTGTTTTTT. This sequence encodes CASSHPYLVANTGELFF.

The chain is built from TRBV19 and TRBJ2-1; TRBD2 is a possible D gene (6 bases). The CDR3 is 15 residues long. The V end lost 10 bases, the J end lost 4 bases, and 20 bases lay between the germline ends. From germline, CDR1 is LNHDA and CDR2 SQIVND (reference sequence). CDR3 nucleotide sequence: TGTGCCACAGCGGAGGGTGGGGACCCTTACAATGAGCAGTTCTTC. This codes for CATAEGGDPYNEQFF.

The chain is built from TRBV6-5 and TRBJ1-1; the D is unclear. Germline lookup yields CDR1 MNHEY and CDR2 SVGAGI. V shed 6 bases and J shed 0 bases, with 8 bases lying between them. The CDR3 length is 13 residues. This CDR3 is CASRQLMNTEAFF. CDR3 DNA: TGTGCCAGCAGACAGCTAATGAACACTGAAGCTTTCTTT.

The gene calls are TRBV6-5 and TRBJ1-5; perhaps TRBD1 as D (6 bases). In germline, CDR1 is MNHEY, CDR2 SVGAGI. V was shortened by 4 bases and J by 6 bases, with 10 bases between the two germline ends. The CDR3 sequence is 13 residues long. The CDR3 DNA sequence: TGTGCCAGCAGTTGGGGGGGCACTCAGCCCCAGCATTTT. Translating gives CASSWGGTQPQHF.

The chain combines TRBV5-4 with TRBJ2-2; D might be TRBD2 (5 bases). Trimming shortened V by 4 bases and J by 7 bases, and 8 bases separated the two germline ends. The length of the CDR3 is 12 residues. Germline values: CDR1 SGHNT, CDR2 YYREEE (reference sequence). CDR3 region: CASSPGGGELFF. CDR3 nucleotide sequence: TGTGCCAGCAGCCCAGGAGGCGGGGAGCTGTTTTTT.

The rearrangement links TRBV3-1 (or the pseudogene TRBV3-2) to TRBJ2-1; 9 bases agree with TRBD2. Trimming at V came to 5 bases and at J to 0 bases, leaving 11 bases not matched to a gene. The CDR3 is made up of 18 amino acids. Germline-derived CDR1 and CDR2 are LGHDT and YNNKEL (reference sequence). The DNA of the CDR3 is TGTGCCAGCAGCTGGGGTAGCGGGGGTCCCAGCTCCTACAATGAGCAGTTCTTC. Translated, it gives CASSWGSGGPSSYNEQFF.

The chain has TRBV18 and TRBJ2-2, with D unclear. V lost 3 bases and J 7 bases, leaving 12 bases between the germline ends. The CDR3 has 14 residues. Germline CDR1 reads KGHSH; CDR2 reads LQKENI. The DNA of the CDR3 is TGTGCCAGCTCACCGGGTCTCCTGAACGGGGAGCTGTTTTTT. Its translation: CASSPGLLNGELFF.

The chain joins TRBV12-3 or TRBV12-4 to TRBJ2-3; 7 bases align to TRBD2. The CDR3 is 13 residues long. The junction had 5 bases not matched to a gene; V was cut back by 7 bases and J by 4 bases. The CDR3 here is CASTGLVADTQYF. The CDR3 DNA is TGTGCCAGCACCGGACTAGTAGCAGATACGCAGTATTTT.

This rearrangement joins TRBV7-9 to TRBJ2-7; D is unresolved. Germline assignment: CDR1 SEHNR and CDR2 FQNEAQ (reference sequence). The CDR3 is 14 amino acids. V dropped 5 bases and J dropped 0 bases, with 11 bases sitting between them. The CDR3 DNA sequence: TGTGCCAGCAGCCATCAAGATTCCTCCTACGAGCAGTACTTC. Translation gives CASSHQDSSYEQYF.

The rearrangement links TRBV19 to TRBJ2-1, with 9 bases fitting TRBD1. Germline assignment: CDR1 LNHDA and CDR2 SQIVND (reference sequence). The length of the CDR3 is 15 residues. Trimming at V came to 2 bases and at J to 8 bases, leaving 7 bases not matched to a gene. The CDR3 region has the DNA TGTGCCAGTAGTATATCGGGACAGGGTATGGATGAGCAGTTCTTC. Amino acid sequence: CASSISGQGMDEQFF. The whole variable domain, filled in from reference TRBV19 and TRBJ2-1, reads DGGITQSPKYLFRKEGQNVTLSCEQNLNHDAMYWYRQDPGQGLRLIYYSQIVNDFQKGDIAEGYSVSREKKESFPLTVTSAQKNPTAFYLCASSISGQGMDEQFFGPGTRLTVL.

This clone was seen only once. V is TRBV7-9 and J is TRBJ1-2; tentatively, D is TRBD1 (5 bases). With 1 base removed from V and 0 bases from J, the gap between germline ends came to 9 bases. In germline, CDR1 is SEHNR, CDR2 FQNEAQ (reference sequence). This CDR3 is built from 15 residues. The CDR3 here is CASSLVGPANYGYTF. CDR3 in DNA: TGTGCCAGCAGCTTAGTGGGGCCAGCTAACTATGGCTACACCTTC.

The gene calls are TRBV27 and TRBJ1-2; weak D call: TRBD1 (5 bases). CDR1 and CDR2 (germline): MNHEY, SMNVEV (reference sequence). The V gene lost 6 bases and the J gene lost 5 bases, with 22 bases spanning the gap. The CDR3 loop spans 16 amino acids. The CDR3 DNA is TGTGCCAGCAGCCAAATTAGGGGTAGTTCCCCATATGGCTACACCTTC. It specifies CASSQIRGSSPYGYTF.

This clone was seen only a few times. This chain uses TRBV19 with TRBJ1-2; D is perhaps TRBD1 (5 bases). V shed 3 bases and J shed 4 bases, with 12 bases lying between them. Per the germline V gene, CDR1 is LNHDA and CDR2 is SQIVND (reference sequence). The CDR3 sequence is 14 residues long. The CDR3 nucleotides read TGTGCCAGTAGTATGGGAGCAGGGAGCTATGGCTACACCTTC. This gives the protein CASSMGAGSYGYTF.

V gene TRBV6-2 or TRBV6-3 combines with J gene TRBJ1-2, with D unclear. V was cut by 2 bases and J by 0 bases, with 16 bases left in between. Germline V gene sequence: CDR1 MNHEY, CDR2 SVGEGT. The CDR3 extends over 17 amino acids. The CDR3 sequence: CASSYIPEGSSNYGYTF. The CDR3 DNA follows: TGTGCCAGCAGTTACATCCCAGAGGGCAGTTCTAACTATGGCTACACCTTC.